The 28 T cell receptor beta chains below were found in one sample sequenced in a study of post-analysis software for immune sequencing data. Study findings and constraints: In patients, about 5 TRBV segments were more frequent than in controls, with TRBV5-6, TRBV5-1 and TRBV20-1 among them.

TCR beta cDNA libraries had unique molecular identifiers. MiXCR, applied by TCRdb to the PCR reads, yields one record per CDR3 protein. The data hold hundreds of thousands of distinct CDR3 sequences, with roughly three fifths observed a single time. Their antigens remain unidentified. Sequenced input: blood. Source of these receptors: a girl aged 2 to 10 with multiple sclerosis.

CDR3: CSVSGTGTEKLFF. Here the CDR3 DNA reads TGCAGCGTTTCCGGGACAGGGACTGAAAAACTGTTTTTT. The rearrangement uses TRBV29-1 and TRBJ1-4; 9 bases are shared with TRBD1. Trimming cost V 5 bases and J 7 bases; bases outside gene matches: 5. CDR1 SQVTM and CDR2 ANQGSEA come from the germline V gene. The CDR3 totals 13 residues.

This chain links TRBV12-3 or TRBV12-4 with TRBJ2-5; 7 positions match TRBD1. TRBJ2-7 matches the DNA end more closely, so the J call is doubtful. CDR3 length: 14 residues. The CDR3 spells CASIKGGSTYEQYF. In DNA, the CDR3 is TGTGCCAGCATTAAAGGGGGCAGTACCTACGAGCAGTACTTC.

The chain carries TRBV15 and TRBJ2-6, with a weak D call TRBD2 (5 bases). CDR1 LNHNV and CDR2 YYDKDF come from the germline V gene (reference sequence). The CDR3 covers 18 residues. V lost 5 bases and J lost 0, with 17 bases in between. The CDR3 DNA is TGTGCCACCAGCTTCACGACTACAGCTTACTCTGGGGCCAACGTCCTGACTTTC. It yields the protein CATSFTTTAYSGANVLTF.

The chain couples TRBV5-1 to TRBJ2-6; 8 positions agree with TRBD2. CDR1 SGHRS and CDR2 YFSETQ come from the germline V gene. V was clipped by 4 bases and J by 4 bases; unmatched bases: 10. The CDR3 is 17 residues long. The CDR3 DNA is TGCGCCAGCAGCGGGGGTAGCGGGATAGGAGGGGCCAACGTCCTGACTTTC. It encodes CASSGGSGIGGANVLTF.

The sample holds a few counts of this clonotype. The V call is TRBV12-3 or TRBV12-4, the J call TRBJ2-1; D ambiguous. V was cut by 3 bases and J by 6 bases, with 9 bases left in between. CDR3 length: 13 residues. The CDR3 sequence is CASSLISSNEQFF. The CDR3 bases are TGTGCCAGCAGTTTGATCTCGAGCAATGAGCAGTTCTTC.

As concerns this clonotype: At one end the junction does not follow the germline gene, possibly because of a read error. V usage is TRBV5-1 and J usage is TRBJ2-1, with D unresolved. Germline CDR1 SGHRS, CDR2 YFSETQ. The CDR3 spans 12 residues. The CDR3 here is CTSSNSYNEQFF. The CDR3 coding sequence is TGCACCAGCAGCAACTCCTACAATGAGCAGTTCTTC.

This clonotype was picked up a small number of times. V and J are TRBV27 and TRBJ2-1; 8 nucleotides line up with TRBD1. J gave up 7 bases and V 5 bases, and 10 bases lay outside the gene matches. The CDR3 has 15 amino acids. Germline CDR1 reads MNHEY; CDR2 reads SMNVEV (reference sequence). CDR3 sequence reads: CASSPPTGARNEQFF. In DNA form, the CDR3 reads TGTGCCAGCAGTCCGCCGACAGGGGCTCGTAATGAGCAGTTCTTC.

The chain uses TRBV7-2 and TRBJ1-5; D call uncertain. V lost 5 bases to trimming and J lost 2 bases, with 13 bases between them. Germline CDR1 is SGHTA and CDR2 is FQGNSA. The CDR3 contains 15 residues. The CDR3 DNA reads TGTGCCAGCAGCCCCCCAGGAATCGGCAATCAGCCCCAGCATTTT. Translating it yields CASSPPGIGNQPQHF.

J is TRBJ2-1 and V is TRBV4-1; possible D gene TRBD1, 5 bases. The germline gives CDR1 MGHRA, CDR2 YSYEKL. The V end was cut by 6 bases, the J end by 7 bases, with 19 bases between. This CDR3 contains 15 residues. The chain's CDR3 is CASSPTFQGMNEQFF. In DNA form, the CDR3 reads TGCGCCAGCAGTCCCACTTTCCAGGGTATGAATGAGCAGTTCTTC.

The chain has TRBV11-2 and TRBJ2-5, with TRBD1 as a possible D gene (5 bases). The CDR3 consists of 15 residues. CDR1 is SGHAT, CDR2 FQNNGV, per germline. The V gene lost 1 base and the J gene lost 5 bases, with 14 bases spanning the gap. The CDR3 sequence is CASSLGGAGFETQYF. The DNA of the CDR3 is TGTGCCAGCAGCTTAGGGGGTGCAGGGTTCGAGACCCAGTACTTC.

This clonotype was observed a handful of times. V usage is TRBV20-1 and J usage is TRBJ2-4, with 8 bases lining up with TRBD1. CDR3 size: 18 residues. With V trimmed by 3 bases and J by 0 bases, 13 bases remained unmatched. Germline V gene lookup returns CDR1 DFQATT and CDR2 SNEGSKA (reference sequence). The CDR3 region is CSASPRTGRLLAKNIQYF. The CDR3 bases are TGCAGTGCTAGTCCCCGGACAGGGAGGTTACTAGCCAAAAACATTCAGTACTTC.

This clonotype was observed a few times. This chain links TRBV5-1 with TRBJ2-7; weak D call: TRBD1 (5 bases). From germline, CDR1 is SGHRS and CDR2 YFSETQ. CDR3 length: 15 residues. Between the trimmed V and J ends, which lost 0 bases and 0 bases, there was a span of 10 bases. The CDR3 DNA sequence: TGCGCCAGCAGCTTGGCCTTCGACAGCTCCTACGAGCAGTACTTC. Amino acids: CASSLAFDSSYEQYF.

The V call is TRBV27, the J call TRBJ2-7; 7 positions match TRBD2. The J call may be incorrect, as the DNA end agrees better with TRBJ2-5. The CDR3 has 15 amino acids. The germline V gene has CDR1 MNHEY and CDR2 SMNVEV (reference sequence). CDR3 sequence: CASTQTGGSVGTQYF. As DNA, the CDR3 is TGTGCCAGCACCCAAACGGGGGGAAGTGTCGGGACCCAGTACTTC.

This chain connects TRBV20-1 to TRBJ2-4, with 11 bases lining up with TRBD2. Trimming at V came to 0 bases and at J to 2 bases, leaving 6 bases not matched to a gene. Germline V lookup: CDR1 DFQATT, CDR2 SNEGSKA (reference sequence). This CDR3 spans 17 amino acids. CDR3 residues: CSARETSGSITKNIQYF. CDR3 DNA: TGCAGTGCTAGAGAAACTAGCGGGAGTATAACCAAAAACATTCAGTACTTC.

A few counts support this clonotype. This sequence joins TRBV12-3 or TRBV12-4 and TRBJ2-1; TRBD2 agrees at 9 bases. This CDR3 spans 15 amino acids. Trimming removed 3 bases from V and 8 bases from J; junction bases left unmatched: 8. The CDR3 coding sequence is TGTGCCAGCAGTTTTAGCGGGAGTAAAGTGGATGAGCAGTTCTTC. Its translation: CASSFSGSKVDEQFF.

The chain links TRBV24-1 to TRBJ2-1; perhaps TRBD1 as D (6 bases). The CDR3 is 12 amino acids. The germline V gene has CDR1 KGHDR and CDR2 SFDVKD. V was trimmed by 10 bases and J by 7 bases, leaving 13 bases between them. CDR3 amino acids: CATARGLNEQFF. The CDR3 coding sequence is TGTGCCACGGCCAGGGGTCTGAATGAGCAGTTCTTC.

This clonotype has more than one count but fewer than ten. V is TRBV12-3 or TRBV12-4 and J is TRBJ2-3, with D possibly matching TRBD1 (5 bases). The ends were cut back, 7 bases at V and 2 bases at J, with 7 bases in the middle. CDR3 length: 12 residues. This CDR3 is CASTRDTDTQYF. The CDR3 DNA reads TGTGCCAGCACCAGGGACACAGATACGCAGTATTTT.

This sequence joins TRBV7-3 and TRBJ2-6; 12 bases map to TRBD1. CDR3 size: 17 residues. Germline values: CDR1 SGHTA, CDR2 FQGTGA. V shed 6 bases and J 0 bases; nucleotides not matched to a gene: 3. As DNA, the CDR3 is TGTGCCAGCAGGGGGACAGGGGGCTTCTCTGGGGCCAACGTCCTGACTTTC. The encoded protein is CASRGTGGFSGANVLTF.

This chain joins TRBV20-1 and TRBJ2-7; possibly TRBD2 for D (5 bases). Germline CDR1 and CDR2: DFQATT and SNEGSKA (reference sequence). The CDR3 is made up of 16 amino acids. The V gene lost 3 bases and the J gene lost 4 bases, with 22 bases spanning the gap. Here the CDR3 DNA reads TGCAGTGCTAGGGACCCCAGCGGACTGATTCCTTACGAGCAGTACTTC. Translating gives CSARDPSGLIPYEQYF.

This chain links TRBV12-3 or TRBV12-4 with TRBJ2-5; 8 positions match TRBD1. The CDR3 runs 14 residues. After removal of 6 bases from V and 4 bases from J, the junction contained 7 bases not matched to a gene. The CDR3: CASSSDRVAETQYF. The CDR3 DNA is TGTGCCAGCAGCTCGGACAGGGTGGCAGAGACCCAGTACTTC.

The gene calls are TRBV12-3 or TRBV12-4 and TRBJ2-2; 8 bases match TRBD1. J was trimmed by 7 bases and V by 5 bases; bases with no gene match: 9. The CDR3 has 15 amino acids. The CDR3 region has the DNA TGTGCCAGCAGTCCCCGGGACAGGAGGGGCGGGGAGCTGTTTTTT. Its protein product is CASSPRDRRGGELFF.

This rearrangement joins TRBV20-1 to TRBJ1-2; D gene ambiguous. Germline CDR1 reads DFQATT; CDR2 reads SNEGSKA (reference sequence). V lost 0 bases, J lost 4 bases, and 12 bases lay in between. The CDR3 consists of 14 residues. The DNA of the CDR3 is TGCAGTGCTAGAGAGCGCCCGGGCACCTATGGCTACACCTTC. Protein sequence: CSARERPGTYGYTF.

This clonotype was observed a single time. The chain recombines TRBV5-1 with TRBJ2-5; D might be TRBD2 (6 bases). The DNA end is a closer match to TRBJ2-7, so the J assignment may be wrong. Germline V lookup: CDR1 SGHRS, CDR2 YFSETQ. This CDR3 contains 15 residues. This CDR3 is CASSSLASVGYEQYF. The DNA of the CDR3 is TGCGCCAGCAGCTCGTTGGCTAGCGTTGGGTACGAGCAGTACTTC.

This rearrangement joins TRBV20-1 to TRBJ2-1, with TRBD2 matching 10 bases. The CDR3 runs 16 residues. Unmatched junction bases numbered 13, after V lost 6 bases and J lost 5 bases. The germline gives CDR1 DFQATT, CDR2 SNEGSKA (reference sequence). The CDR3 protein is CSASLIAGGLNNEQFF. CDR3 DNA: TGCAGTGCCAGCCTTATAGCGGGAGGCCTTAACAATGAGCAGTTCTTC.

The CDR3 region has the DNA TGCGCCAGCAGCCAAGGAGGTAGCGGGAGGGCCACTCGCACAGATACGCAGTATTTT. Its translation is CASSQGGSGRATRTDTQYF. V usage is TRBV4-1 and J usage is TRBJ2-3; 11 bases map to TRBD2. V trimming: 1 base; J trimming: 1 base; junction bases outside the gene matches: 10. Germline V gene lookup returns CDR1 MGHRA and CDR2 YSYEKL. This CDR3 comprises 19 residues.

This chain joins TRBV24-1 and TRBJ2-1, with 10 bases matching TRBD1. Unmatched junction bases numbered 11, after V lost 4 bases and J lost 9 bases. CDR1 is KGHDR, CDR2 SFDVKD, per germline. CDR3 length: 16 residues. The CDR3 DNA reads as TGTGCCACCAGTGACCTGGGACAGGGGATCGTCAGTGAGCAGTTCTTC. Its protein is CATSDLGQGIVSEQFF.

J is TRBJ2-2 and V is TRBV7-8, with 7 nucleotides matching TRBD2. The CDR3 length is 15 residues. Per germline, CDR1 SGHVS and CDR2 FQNEAQ. V lost 1 base to trimming and J lost 7 bases; unmatched junction nucleotides: 6. The CDR3 DNA reads as TGTGCCAGCAGCTTAGGGGGAGGGCCGGTCGGGGAGCTGTTTTTT. Protein sequence: CASSLGGGPVGELFF.

The gene calls are TRBV7-2 and TRBJ2-3; no reliable D call. The CDR3 has 14 residues. Looked up from germline, CDR1 is SGHTA and CDR2 is FQGNSA. V was pared by 4 bases and J by 4 bases, with 12 bases between. CDR3 residues: CASSSLDGADTQYF. The CDR3 DNA is TGTGCCAGCAGCTCCCTCGACGGCGCAGATACGCAGTATTTT.